These T cell receptor beta chains were read from a single sample in a study of T cell responses to AZD1222 COVID-19 vaccine. The protocol was immunoSEQ multiplex PCR, while the TCRdb copy is restricted to in-frame clones and leaves out a portion. The repertoire includes 68,000 or so clones, about nine tenths of them detected once, and around 7.8% sits in the top ten. The sequences come from peripheral blood, collected on day 0 of AZD1222 vaccination. The receptors stem from an adult in good health. Both conserved end residues are trimmed from each CDR3. Some rows mark clone size as missing; the rest say once, few, many or name a class of expanded clone.

j_call clone_size v_call cdr3_aa
TRBJ2-6 NA TRBV9 ASSSGQNSGANVLT
TRBJ1-4 NA TRBV30 AWTTGRTHLF
TRBJ2-3 NA TRBV7-9 ATSDPPSSETQY
TRBJ2-4 NA TRBV19 ASSIALGLSKNIQY
TRBJ1-5 NA TRBV19 ASSIGGGRLSNQPQH
TRBJ1-3 NA TRBV4-3 ASSQAPAGSGNTIY
TRBJ1-2 NA TRBV5-1 ASSFRTGGGYT
TRBJ2-1 NA TRBV9 ASSVDTSGYEQF
TRBJ2-7 NA TRBV7-8 ASSSDGSWEQY
TRBJ1-3 once TRBV2 ASSGQVSGNTIY
TRBJ2-1 NA TRBV6-5 ASSERGGSNNEQF
TRBJ2-1 NA TRBV29-1 SSREGPNLYNEQF
TRBJ1-2 NA TRBV28 ASRISEDRVYGYT
TRBJ1-5 NA TRBV19 ASRDGGPNQPQH
TRBJ1-1 NA TRBV9 ASSPPSGASTEAF
TRBJ1-5 NA TRBV19 ASRPPNSNQPQH
TRBJ2-7 once TRBV6-5 ASSLREGTYEQY
TRBJ2-2 NA TRBV7-9 ASSYRPDANTGELF
TRBJ1-4 NA TRBV7-2 ASSFNGGMNEKLF
TRBJ2-3 NA TRBV4-3 ASSQVLSVLGVHTQY
TRBJ2-1 NA TRBV4-3 ASSPAGVSYNEQF
TRBJ2-5 NA TRBV30 AWGSRGTQY
TRBJ2-5 NA TRBV12-3/TRBV12-4 ASSLRQLRTQY
TRBJ2-1 NA TRBV4-2 ASSQDLGPSYNEQF
TRBJ2-7 NA TRBV7-8 ASSFGGHEQY
TRBJ2-5 NA TRBV5-1 ASTIASTQETQY
TRBJ2-7 NA TRBV11-2 ASSLGPGPRASEQY
TRBJ2-7 NA TRBV7-2 ASSSSGGRSEQY
TRBJ2-2 NA TRBV9 ASSVGQGIGTGELF
TRBJ2-7 NA TRBV27 ASSLSGRWASSYEQY
TRBJ2-7 NA TRBV7-2 ASGDRTGRYSYEQY
TRBJ1-4 NA TRBV3-1/TRBV3-2 ASSLQFATNEKLF
TRBJ2-1 NA TRBV19 ASRDSRTSLGEQF
TRBJ1-4 NA TRBV25-1 ASSDRVGEKLF
TRBJ2-1 NA TRBV21-1 ASSKHRTHCSYNEQF
TRBJ2-3 NA TRBV11-3 ASSRAGDTQY
TRBJ1-1 few TRBV10-3 AIRRGMNTEAF
TRBJ2-7 NA TRBV4-1 ASSQELADYEQY
TRBJ2-7 NA TRBV7-9 ASSQPVGREQY
TRBJ1-4 NA TRBV5-1 ASSHQGWNEKLF
TRBJ2-5 NA TRBV7-2 ASSPHPPRLQETQY
TRBJ2-5 once TRBV5-6 ASSLSVSLETQY
TRBJ1-5 NA TRBV6-5 ASRGQGHQPQH
TRBJ2-7 NA TRBV4-1 ASSQELRGTAYEQY
TRBJ1-5 NA TRBV10-1 ASRDRSSNQPQH
TRBJ1-2 NA TRBV5-5 ASSLDDRAYGYT
TRBJ1-2 NA TRBV6-5 ASSFEGRYGYT
TRBJ2-1 NA TRBV7-2 ASSLRLAGFNGEQF
TRBJ2-6 NA TRBV29-1 SVGSPTVAGANVLT
TRBJ1-1 once TRBV6-5 ASSQQGWATEAF
TRBJ1-2 NA TRBV6-5 ASSYPTGRGYT
TRBJ1-6 NA TRBV10-1 ASSELHSSPLH